This entry lists 10 T cell receptor beta chains sequenced from one sample in a study of early stage breast cancer tumors. Clones were read by immunoSEQ multiplex PCR, and TCRdb kept only the in-frame ones, dropping some. The repertoire holds more than 65,000 clones, over 80% seen once, with about 4.4% in the top ten. Sequenced sample: blood. These receptors all stem from a person aged 35-55 years with breast cancer.

This clone was detected only a few times. This chain connects TRBV30 to TRBJ1-2, with D possibly matching TRBD1 (5 bases). CDR3 length: 12 residues. V was trimmed by 1 base and J by 5 bases, leaving 8 bases between them. Germline-derived CDR1 and CDR2 are GTSNPN and SVGIG (reference sequence). The CDR3 loop reads CAWSAQGYGYTF. The CDR3, as DNA: TGTGCCTGGAGTGCCCAGGGTTATGGCTACACCTTC.

This chain joins TRBV25-1 and TRBJ1-1, with no clear D. The CDR3 has 14 amino acids. Germline CDR1 reads MGHDK; CDR2 reads SYGVNS. V lost 6 bases and J lost 4, with 15 bases in between. The CDR3 region has the DNA TGTGCCAGCAGAGATCAAGGAGGCGTCACTGAAGCTTTCTTT. Its translation: CASRDQGGVTEAFF.

The chain links TRBV7-9 to TRBJ2-2; D is undetermined. The germline gives CDR1 SEHNR, CDR2 FQNEAQ (reference sequence). Deletions cut 3 bases from V and 3 bases from J, with 2 bases between. CDR3 length: 12 residues. For the CDR3, the DNA is TGTGCCAGCAGCTTCGACACCGGGGAGCTGTTTTTT. It specifies CASSFDTGELFF.

This chain links TRBV2 with TRBJ2-4, with D uncertain. This CDR3 comprises 12 residues. Deletions cut 6 bases from V and 3 bases from J, with 6 bases between. Germline CDR1 and CDR2: SNHLY and FYNNEI. In DNA form, the CDR3 reads TGTGCCAGCAGATTTGGCAAAAACATTCAGTACTTC. The encoded protein is CASRFGKNIQYF.

The genes are TRBV28 and TRBJ2-1; D gene uncertain. Germline V gives CDR1 MDHEN, CDR2 SYDVKM. The germline V and J ends were trimmed by 5 bases and 7 bases, with 15 bases remaining between them. CDR3 length: 14 amino acids. CDR3: CASSPYQSANEQFF. The DNA for the CDR3 is TGTGCCAGCAGTCCATATCAATCGGCAAATGAGCAGTTCTTC.

The chain joins TRBV28 to TRBJ1-4, with 10 bases aligning to TRBD1. This CDR3 is 13 amino acids long. The germline CDR1 and CDR2 sequences are MDHEN and SYDVKM. Trimming at V came to 8 bases and at J to 8 bases, leaving 5 bases not matched to a gene. The CDR3 DNA sequence: TGTGCCAGCCTTGGACAGGGGGTAGAAAAACTGTTTTTT. Translating gives CASLGQGVEKLFF.

V is TRBV7-3 and J is TRBJ2-1, with D unresolved. Trimming removed 0 bases at V and 2 bases at J, with 8 bases between. There are 15 residues in the CDR3. Germline lookup yields CDR1 SGHTA and CDR2 FQGTGA. This chain's CDR3 is CASSLTPATYNEQFF. Written as DNA, the CDR3 is TGTGCCAGCAGCTTAACTCCTGCTACCTACAATGAGCAGTTCTTC.

This clone was recorded a few times. V and J are TRBV18 and TRBJ1-1; D is uncertain. Germline V gene lookup returns CDR1 KGHSH and CDR2 LQKENI. Trimming cost V 3 bases and J 1 base, with 6 bases left between them. The CDR3 is made up of 13 amino acids. The CDR3: CASSPLSNTEAFF. CDR3 coding DNA: TGTGCCAGCTCACCCCTATCGAACACTGAAGCTTTCTTT.

The chain combines TRBV6-1 with TRBJ1-4; D perhaps matches TRBD1 (5 bases). Trimming took 1 base from V and 8 from J, leaving 20 bases between them. Germline V gene sequence: CDR1 MNHNS, CDR2 SASEGT. The CDR3 is 17 amino acids. The CDR3 DNA reads TGTGCCAGCAGTGAAGTCGGCATGGGCAGGGTCAGCGAAAAACTGTTTTTT. Translation: CASSEVGMGRVSEKLFF.

In DNA form, the CDR3 reads TGTGCCAGTACCGGGGGTCTCGAGCAGTACTTC. This gives the protein CASTGGLEQYF. The genes are TRBV2 and TRBJ2-7, with D possibly matching TRBD2 (6 bases). This CDR3 spans 11 amino acids. V lost 9 bases to trimming and J lost 6 bases, with 12 bases between them. Germline lookup yields CDR1 SNHLY and CDR2 FYNNEI.